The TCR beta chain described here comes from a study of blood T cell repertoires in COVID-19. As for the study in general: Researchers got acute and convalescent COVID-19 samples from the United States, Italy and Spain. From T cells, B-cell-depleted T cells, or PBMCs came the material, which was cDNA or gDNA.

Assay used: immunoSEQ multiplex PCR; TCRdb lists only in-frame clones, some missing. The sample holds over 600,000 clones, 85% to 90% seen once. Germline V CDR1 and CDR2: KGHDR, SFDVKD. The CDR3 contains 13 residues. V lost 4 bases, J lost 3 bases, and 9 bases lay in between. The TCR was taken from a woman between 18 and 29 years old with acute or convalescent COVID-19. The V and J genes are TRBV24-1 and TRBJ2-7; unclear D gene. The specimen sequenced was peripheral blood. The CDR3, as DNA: TGTGCCACCAGTGACGAGTTTGGCTACGAGCAGTACTTC. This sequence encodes CATSDEFGYEQYF.